The clone carrying this T cell receptor (beta chain) was counted at least ten times. Its antigen is unknown. The data belong to a study of neurological immune-mediated disorders. Study results and caveats: There were no CDR3 amino acid sequences shared by expanded clones across subjects, a result suggesting private repertoires in all groups.

5'RACE employing 10-nucleotide random UMIs yielded the cDNA. TCRdb re-analysed the 5' RACE reads in MiXCR, keeping a single row per CDR3 protein. The table includes around 53,000 distinct CDR3 sequences, more than 7% detected once. Time point indicated: longitudinal time-point 3. The study drew its healthy controls from blood bank volunteers in Maryland, USA. Sequencing was performed on PBMCs. This sequence was found in a woman aged 40 to 50 in good health.

Here the CDR3 DNA reads TGTGCCAGCAGCCGTCCTCCGGGACTAGGGGTCCACGAGCAGTACTTC. Translated, it gives CASSRPPGLGVHEQYF. V is TRBV6-5 and J is TRBJ2-7; 8 nucleotides match TRBD2. CDR3 size: 16 residues. Trimming removed 6 bases from V and 5 bases from J; junction bases left unmatched: 15. Germline loops: CDR1 MNHEY, CDR2 SVGAGI.